This entry lists 9 T cell receptor beta chains sequenced from one sample in a study of CD8 T cells in Susac syndrome. Random hexamers were used to reverse transcribe an amount of roughly 0.5 to 1 ug RNA. One entry per CDR3 protein, called by TCRdb with MiXCR from the immunoSEQ multiplex PCR reads. The table lists 170,000 or so distinct CDR3 sequences, roughly 94% of them singletons. Sequencing was done on a sample of CD4+ T cells from PBMCs. Every receptor here comes from a human donor with Susac syndrome.

The CDR3 loop reads CASSLVDEQFF. In DNA form, the CDR3 reads TGTGCCAGCAGCTTAGTCGATGAGCAGTTCTTC. The J gene is TRBJ2-1, the V gene TRBV7-9; D uncertain. The CDR3 has 11 residues. Germline values: CDR1 SEHNR, CDR2 FQNEAQ (reference sequence). Trimming took 1 base from V and 8 from J, leaving 3 bases between them.

The chain recombines TRBV12-3 or TRBV12-4 with TRBJ1-2; D is perhaps TRBD1 (5 bases). This CDR3 contains 12 residues. Trimming took off 5 bases at V and 7 bases at J, with 11 bases between the two ends. The CDR3 coding sequence is TGTGCCAGCAGTCTACGACAGTCTGGCTACACCTTC. Amino acid sequence: CASSLRQSGYTF.

The V and J genes are TRBV12-3 or TRBV12-4 and TRBJ1-1; D remains ambiguous. The CDR3 sequence is 14 residues long. V gave up 3 bases and J gave up 5 bases, with 13 bases separating them. The CDR3 protein is CASSFGHTATEAFF. The DNA of the CDR3 is TGTGCCAGCAGTTTTGGCCACACAGCGACTGAAGCTTTCTTT.

Regarding this clonotype: Compared with germline, one end of the junction differs, possibly owing to a read error. The rearrangement links TRBV6-1 to TRBJ2-7, with a tentative D call TRBD1 (6 bases). The CDR3 is made up of 16 amino acids. The germline gives CDR1 MNHNS, CDR2 SASEGT. CDR3 amino acids: CASKSNRQDRYYKQYF. The CDR3 coding sequence is TGTGCCAGCAAATCTAACCGCCAAGACAGGTACTACAAGCAGTACTTC.

The J gene is TRBJ2-7, the V gene TRBV6-2 or TRBV6-3, with a weak D call TRBD2 (5 bases). Trimming took 2 bases from V and 2 from J, leaving 10 bases between them. Per the germline V gene, CDR1 is MNHEY and CDR2 is SVGEGT. The CDR3 consists of 14 residues. Written as DNA, the CDR3 is TGTGCCAGCAGTTACCCCAGCGGAACCTACGAGCAGTACTTC. Translated, it gives CASSYPSGTYEQYF.

The chain joins TRBV19 to TRBJ1-5; tentatively, D is TRBD1 (5 bases). V lost 3 bases and J lost 5, with 8 bases in between. The CDR3 length is 13 residues. Germline V gene sequence: CDR1 LNHDA, CDR2 SQIVND (reference sequence). This CDR3 is CASSMGPDQPQHF. The CDR3 coding sequence is TGTGCCAGTAGTATGGGGCCCGATCAGCCCCAGCATTTT.

The gene calls are TRBV6-5 and TRBJ2-1; D is ambiguous. This CDR3 spans 15 amino acids. Between the trimmed V and J ends, which lost 5 bases and 0 bases, there was a span of 11 bases. Germline V gene data show CDR1 as MNHEY and CDR2 as SVGAGI. CDR3 protein: CASSRKGSSYNEQFF. DNA for the CDR3: TGTGCCAGCAGTCGAAAGGGAAGCTCCTACAATGAGCAGTTCTTC.

The chain is built from TRBV18 and TRBJ1-3; D is perhaps TRBD1 (5 bases). The germline CDR1 and CDR2 sequences are KGHSH and LQKENI. The CDR3 has 18 residues. V lost 3 bases, J lost 4 bases, and 22 bases lay in between. The CDR3 coding sequence is TGTGCCAGCTCACCGACCGCCGGGACGTCTACGTGGGGAAACACCATATATTTT. Encoded protein: CASSPTAGTSTWGNTIYF. Combining the CDR3 with reference TRBV18 and TRBJ1-3 gives the whole variable domain NAGVMQNPRHLVRRRGQEARLRCSPMKGHSHVYWYRQLPEEGLKFMVYLQKENIIDESGMPKERFSAEFPKEGPSILRIQQVVRGDSAAYFCASSPTAGTSTWGNTIYFGEGSWLTVV.

The chain joins TRBV5-6 to TRBJ2-5, with D possibly matching TRBD1 (6 bases). The ends were cut back, 3 bases at V and 7 bases at J, with 7 bases in the middle. The V gene's germline CDR1 is SGHDT and CDR2 YYEEEE. This CDR3 has 11 amino acids. CDR3: CASSSGVTQYF. In nucleotides, the CDR3 is TGTGCCAGCAGCTCAGGGGTGACCCAGTACTTC.